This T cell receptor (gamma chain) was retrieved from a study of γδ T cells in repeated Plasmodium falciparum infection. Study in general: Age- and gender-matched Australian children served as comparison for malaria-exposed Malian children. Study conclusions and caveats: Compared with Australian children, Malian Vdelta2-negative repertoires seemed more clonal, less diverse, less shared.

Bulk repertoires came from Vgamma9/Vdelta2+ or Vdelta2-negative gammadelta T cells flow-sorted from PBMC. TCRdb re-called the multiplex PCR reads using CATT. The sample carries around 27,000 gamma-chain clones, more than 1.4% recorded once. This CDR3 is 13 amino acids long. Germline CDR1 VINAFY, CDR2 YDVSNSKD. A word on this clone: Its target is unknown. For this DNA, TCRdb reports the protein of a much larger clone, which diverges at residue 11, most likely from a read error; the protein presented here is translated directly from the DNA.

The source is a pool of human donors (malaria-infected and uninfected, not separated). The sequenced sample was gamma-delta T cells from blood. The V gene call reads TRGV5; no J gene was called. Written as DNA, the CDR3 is TGTGCCACCTGGGACAGGCGGGGTTATAAGGAACTCTTT. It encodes CATWDRRGYKELF.